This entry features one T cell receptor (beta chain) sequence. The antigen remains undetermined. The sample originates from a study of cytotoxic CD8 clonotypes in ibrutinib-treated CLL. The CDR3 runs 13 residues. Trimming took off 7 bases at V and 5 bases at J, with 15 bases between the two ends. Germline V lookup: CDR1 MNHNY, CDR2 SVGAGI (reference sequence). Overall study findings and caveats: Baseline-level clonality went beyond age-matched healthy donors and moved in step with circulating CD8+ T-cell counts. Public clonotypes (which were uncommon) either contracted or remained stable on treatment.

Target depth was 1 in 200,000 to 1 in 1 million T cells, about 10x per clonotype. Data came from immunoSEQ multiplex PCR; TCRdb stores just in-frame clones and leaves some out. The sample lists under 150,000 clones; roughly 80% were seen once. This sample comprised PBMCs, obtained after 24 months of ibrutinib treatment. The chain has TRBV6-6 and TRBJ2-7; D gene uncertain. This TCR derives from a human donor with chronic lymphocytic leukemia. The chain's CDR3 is CASKGSGTDEQYF. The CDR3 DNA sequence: TGTGCCAGCAAAGGGTCGGGCACTGACGAGCAGTACTTC.